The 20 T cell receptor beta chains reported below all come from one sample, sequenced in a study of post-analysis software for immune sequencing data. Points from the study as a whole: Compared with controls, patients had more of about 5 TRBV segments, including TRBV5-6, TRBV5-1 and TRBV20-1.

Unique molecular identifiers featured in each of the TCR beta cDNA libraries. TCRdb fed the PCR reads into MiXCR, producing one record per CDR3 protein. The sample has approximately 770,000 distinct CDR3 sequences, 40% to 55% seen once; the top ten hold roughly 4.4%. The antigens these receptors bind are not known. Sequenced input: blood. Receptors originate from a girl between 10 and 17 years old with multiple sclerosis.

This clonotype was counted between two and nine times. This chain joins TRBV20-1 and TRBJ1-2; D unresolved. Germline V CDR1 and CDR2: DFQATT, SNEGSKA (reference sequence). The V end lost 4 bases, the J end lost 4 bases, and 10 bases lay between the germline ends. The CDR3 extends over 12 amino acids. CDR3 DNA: TGCAGTGCTACCGGACGGAGCTATGGCTACACCTTC. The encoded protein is CSATGRSYGYTF.

Written as DNA, the CDR3 is TGCAGCGTTGCCCGGGGAGATGAGCAGTTCTTC. Its protein product is CSVARGDEQFF. The chain joins TRBV29-1 to TRBJ2-1; tentative D call: TRBD2 (5 bases). This CDR3 has 11 residues. Germline CDR1 reads SQVTM; CDR2 reads ANQGSEA. V lost 4 bases and J 8 bases, leaving 9 bases between the germline ends.

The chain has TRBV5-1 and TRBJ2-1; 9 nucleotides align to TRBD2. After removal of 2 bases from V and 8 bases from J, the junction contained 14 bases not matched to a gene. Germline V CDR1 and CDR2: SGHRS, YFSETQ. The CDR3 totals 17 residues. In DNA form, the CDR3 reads TGCGCCAGCAGCTTCACTCCCGGCGGGAGGGCCATGCATGAGCAGTTCTTC. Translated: CASSFTPGGRAMHEQFF.

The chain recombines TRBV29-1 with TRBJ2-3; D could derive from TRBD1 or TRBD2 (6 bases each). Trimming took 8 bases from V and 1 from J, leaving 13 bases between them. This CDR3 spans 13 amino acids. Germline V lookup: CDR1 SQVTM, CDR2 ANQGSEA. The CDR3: CSSQRGGTDTQYF. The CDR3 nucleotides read TGCAGCTCCCAGAGGGGGGGCACAGATACGCAGTATTTT.

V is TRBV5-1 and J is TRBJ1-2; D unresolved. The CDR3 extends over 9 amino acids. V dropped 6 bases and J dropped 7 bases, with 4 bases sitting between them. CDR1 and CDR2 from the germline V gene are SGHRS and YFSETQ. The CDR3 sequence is CASILGYTF. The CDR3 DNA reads TGCGCCAGCATACTTGGCTACACCTTC.

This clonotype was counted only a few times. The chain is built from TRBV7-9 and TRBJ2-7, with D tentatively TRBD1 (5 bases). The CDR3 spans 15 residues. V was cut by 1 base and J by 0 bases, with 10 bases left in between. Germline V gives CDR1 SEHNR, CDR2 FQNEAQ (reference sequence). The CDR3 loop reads CASSLGPQGSYEQYF. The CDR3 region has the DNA TGTGCCAGCAGCTTAGGCCCGCAGGGCTCCTACGAGCAGTACTTC.

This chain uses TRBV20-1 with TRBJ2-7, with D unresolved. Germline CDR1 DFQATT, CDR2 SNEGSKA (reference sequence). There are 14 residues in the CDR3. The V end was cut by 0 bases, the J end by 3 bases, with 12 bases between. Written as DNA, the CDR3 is TGCAGTGCTAGAGATAGAAAAAGCGTCTACGAGCAGTACTTC. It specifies CSARDRKSVYEQYF.

The CDR3 region is CASSVTSGPYEQYF. In DNA, the CDR3 is TGTGCCAGCAGTGTGACTAGCGGCCCCTACGAGCAGTACTTC. J is TRBJ2-7 and V is TRBV25-1; 9 bases align to TRBD2. The J segment lost 2 bases and the V segment lost 4 bases, leaving 3 bases of the junction unmatched. This CDR3 has 14 residues. In germline, CDR1 is MGHDK, CDR2 SYGVNS.

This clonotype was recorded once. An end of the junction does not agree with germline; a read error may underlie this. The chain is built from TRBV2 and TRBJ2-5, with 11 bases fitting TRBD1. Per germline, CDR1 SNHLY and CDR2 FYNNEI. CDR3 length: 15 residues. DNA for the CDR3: TGTGCCAGCAGCGAAGGGACAGGGGGTTCAGAGACCCAGTACTTC. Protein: CASSEGTGGSETQYF.

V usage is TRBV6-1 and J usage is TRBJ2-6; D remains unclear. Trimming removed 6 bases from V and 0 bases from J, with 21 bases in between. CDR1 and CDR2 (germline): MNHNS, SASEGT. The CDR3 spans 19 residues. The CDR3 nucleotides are TGTGCCAGCAGCCTACTTGGGCGCACCCTGAGCTCTGGGGCCAACGTCCTGACTTTC. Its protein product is CASSLLGRTLSSGANVLTF.

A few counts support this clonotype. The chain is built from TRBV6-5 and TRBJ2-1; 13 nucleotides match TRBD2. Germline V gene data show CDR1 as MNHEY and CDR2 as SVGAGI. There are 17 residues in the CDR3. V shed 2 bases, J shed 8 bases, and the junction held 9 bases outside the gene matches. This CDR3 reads CASSYGILAGGPDEQFF. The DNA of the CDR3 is TGTGCCAGCAGTTACGGCATACTAGCGGGAGGGCCCGATGAGCAGTTCTTC.

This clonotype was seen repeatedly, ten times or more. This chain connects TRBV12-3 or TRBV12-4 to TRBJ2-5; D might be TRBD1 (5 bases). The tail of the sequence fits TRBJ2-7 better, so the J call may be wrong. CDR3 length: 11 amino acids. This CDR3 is CASSSGIEQYF. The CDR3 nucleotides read TGTGCCAGCAGTTCAGGGATCGAGCAGTACTTC.

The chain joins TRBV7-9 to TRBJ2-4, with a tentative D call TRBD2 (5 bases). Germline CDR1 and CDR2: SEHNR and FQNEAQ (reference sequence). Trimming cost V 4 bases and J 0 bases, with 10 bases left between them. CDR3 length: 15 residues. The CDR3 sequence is CASSSTTIAKNIQYF. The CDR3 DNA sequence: TGTGCCAGCAGCTCTACGACTATAGCCAAAAACATTCAGTACTTC.

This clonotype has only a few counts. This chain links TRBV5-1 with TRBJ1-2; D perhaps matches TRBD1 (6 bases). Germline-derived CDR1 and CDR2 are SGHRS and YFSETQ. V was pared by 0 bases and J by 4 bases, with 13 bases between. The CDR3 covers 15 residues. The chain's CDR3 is CASSLADIGGYGYTF. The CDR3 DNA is TGCGCCAGCAGCTTGGCCGATATAGGGGGCTATGGCTACACCTTC.

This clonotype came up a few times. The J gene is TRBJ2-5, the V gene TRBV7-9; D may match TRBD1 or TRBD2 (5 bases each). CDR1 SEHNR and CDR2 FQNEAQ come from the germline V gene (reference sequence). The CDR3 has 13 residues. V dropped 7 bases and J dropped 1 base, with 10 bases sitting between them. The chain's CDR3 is CASIGAGQETQYF. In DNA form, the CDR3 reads TGTGCCAGCATCGGGGCGGGCCAAGAGACCCAGTACTTC.

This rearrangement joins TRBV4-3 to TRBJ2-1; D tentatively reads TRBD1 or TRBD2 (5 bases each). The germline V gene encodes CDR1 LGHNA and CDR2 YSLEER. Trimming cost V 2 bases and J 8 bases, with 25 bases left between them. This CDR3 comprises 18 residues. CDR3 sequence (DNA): TGCGCCAGCAGCCAAATGCTGGGGGTTTCCAGCCCGCGGGATGAGCAGTTCTTC. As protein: CASSQMLGVSSPRDEQFF.

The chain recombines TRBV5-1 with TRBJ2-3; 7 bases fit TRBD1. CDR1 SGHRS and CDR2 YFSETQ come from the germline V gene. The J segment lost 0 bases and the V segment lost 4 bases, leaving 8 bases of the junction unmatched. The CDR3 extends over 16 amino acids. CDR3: CASSPKGTASTDTQYF. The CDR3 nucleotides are TGCGCCAGCAGCCCAAAAGGGACAGCTAGCACAGATACGCAGTATTTT.

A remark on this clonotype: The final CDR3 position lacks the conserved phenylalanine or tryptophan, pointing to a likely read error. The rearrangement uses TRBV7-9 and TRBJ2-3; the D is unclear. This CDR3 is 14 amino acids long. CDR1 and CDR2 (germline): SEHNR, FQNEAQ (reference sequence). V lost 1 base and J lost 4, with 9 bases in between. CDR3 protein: CASSLGSWADTQYL. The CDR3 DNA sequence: TGTGCCAGCAGCTTAGGATCATGGGCAGATACGCAGTATTTG.

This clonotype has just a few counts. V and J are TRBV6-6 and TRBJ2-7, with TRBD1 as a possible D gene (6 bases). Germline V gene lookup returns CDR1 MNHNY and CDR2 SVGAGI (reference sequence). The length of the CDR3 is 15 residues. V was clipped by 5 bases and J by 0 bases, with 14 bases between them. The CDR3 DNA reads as TGTGCCAGCAGTCAGGGGATGGTGAGCTCCTACGAGCAGTACTTC. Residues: CASSQGMVSSYEQYF.

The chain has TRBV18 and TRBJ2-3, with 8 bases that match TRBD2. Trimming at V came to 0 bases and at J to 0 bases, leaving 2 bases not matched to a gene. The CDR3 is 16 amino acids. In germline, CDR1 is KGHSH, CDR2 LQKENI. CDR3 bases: TGTGCCAGCTCACCACCGGGGACTAGGAGCACAGATACGCAGTATTTT. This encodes CASSPPGTRSTDTQYF.